This T cell receptor (beta chain) was recorded in a study of identical twins. This clonotype was seen more than once but under ten times. The CDR3 extends over 16 amino acids. Germline V gene lookup returns CDR1 SGHRS and CDR2 YFSETQ. V gave up 3 bases and J gave up 3 bases; unmatched junction bases: 12. TCRdb independently ran MiXCR on the 5' RACE reads; one entry per CDR3 protein. The repertoire has about 530,000 distinct CDR3 sequences, around 22% of them found once; the top ten carry approximately 0.48%. This sample was shared with a second study, whose subject was yellow fever vaccine responses in identical twins.

This receptor was taken from a woman younger than 30 in good health. Sample: CD4+ T cells sorted from blood. The V and J genes are TRBV5-1 and TRBJ2-7; 7 positions agree with TRBD2. CDR3 region: CASSSRTRGIYYEQYF. Here the CDR3 DNA reads TGCGCCAGCAGCTCGCGGACTAGAGGAATTTACTACGAGCAGTACTTC.